One sample yielded the 19 T cell receptor beta chains listed below, sequenced in a study of Graves' ophthalmopathy and Graves' hyperthyroidism. Beta-chain TCR CDR3 regions were amplified from RNA transcripts. First-round RT-PCR employed HTBI primers, with a second-round multiplex PCR after it. MiXCR was run by TCRdb on the multiplex PCR reads, yielding one entry per CDR3 protein. This table holds about 620,000 distinct CDR3 sequences, about 20% found once. Input material: peripheral blood. These receptors were collected from a young woman with stable Graves' hyperthyroidism. Some clones in this sample may be carry-over from other donors' samples.

This clonotype was recorded at least ten times. V gene TRBV7-2 combines with J gene TRBJ1-6; D gene unclear. Germline assignment: CDR1 SGHTA and CDR2 FQGNSA. There are 13 residues in the CDR3. Trimming left V 3 bases short and J 10 bases short, with 10 bases between. CDR3 in amino acids: CASSLKGGSPLHF. The CDR3 DNA reads TGTGCCAGCAGCTTGAAGGGAGGATCACCCCTCCACTTT.

Many counts were recorded for this clonotype. The rearrangement links TRBV6-1 to TRBJ2-7; D is uncertain. CDR3 length equals 13 residues. Germline CDR1 is MNHNS and CDR2 is SASEGT. V was cut by 4 bases and J by 0 bases, with 7 bases left in between. The CDR3 reads CASSGFRSYEQYF. CDR3 bases: TGTGCCAGCAGTGGTTTCCGCTCCTACGAGCAGTACTTC.

The V gene is TRBV11-2, the J gene TRBJ1-5; D not resolved. This CDR3 has 14 amino acids. Germline CDR1 SGHAT, CDR2 FQNNGV. Trimming stripped 0 bases from V and 7 bases from J, with 10 bases between. The CDR3 region is CASSLDIHSQPQHF. CDR3 in DNA: TGTGCCAGCAGCTTAGATATACACTCGCAGCCCCAGCATTTT.

This clonotype was seen at least ten times. The chain combines TRBV5-1 with TRBJ2-7, with no clear D. Germline V gene sequence: CDR1 SGHRS, CDR2 YFSETQ. V gave up 0 bases and J gave up 0 bases, with 7 bases separating them. CDR3 size: 14 residues. CDR3 nucleotides: TGCGCCAGCAGCTTGGAACAGCTCTCCTACGAGCAGTACTTC. Amino acid sequence: CASSLEQLSYEQYF.

The V and J genes are TRBV6-1 and TRBJ2-7; D remains unclear. V was shortened by 2 bases and J by 2 bases, with 7 bases between the two germline ends. The length of the CDR3 is 13 residues. Per germline, CDR1 MNHNS and CDR2 SASEGT. CDR3 region: CASSEPPAYEQYF. The CDR3 bases are TGTGCCAGCAGTGAACCGCCGGCCTACGAGCAGTACTTC.

The V and J genes are TRBV7-3 and TRBJ2-7; 7 bases align to TRBD2. With V trimmed by 4 bases and J by 0 bases, 15 bases remained unmatched. There are 18 residues in the CDR3. In germline, CDR1 is SGHTA, CDR2 FQGTGA. CDR3 nucleotides: TGTGCCAGCAGCTACCGGGACTACCCACTCCCTTCCTCCTACGAGCAGTACTTC. This codes for CASSYRDYPLPSSYEQYF.

The CDR3 here is CASSVAASGSNEQYF. The CDR3 nucleotides read TGTGCCAGCAGCGTAGCCGCTAGCGGGAGCAACGAGCAGTACTTC. This sequence joins TRBV9 and TRBJ2-7, with TRBD2 matching over 10 bases. Germline CDR1 is SGDLS and CDR2 is YYNGEE. The CDR3 has 15 amino acids. V was clipped by 0 bases and J by 5 bases; unmatched bases: 5.

Comments on this clonotype: This may arise from a read error, as a much more abundant clone is one base away. V and J are TRBV5-6 and TRBJ1-2; possible D gene TRBD1, 5 bases. CDR1 and CDR2 from the germline V gene are SGHDT and YYEEEE. This CDR3 comprises 14 residues. The CDR3 loop is CAGSLVRGAYGYTF. The DNA of the CDR3 is TGTGCCGGCAGCTTGGTGCGGGGCGCGTATGGCTACACCTTC. The whole variable domain, filled in from reference TRBV5-6 and TRBJ1-2, reads DAGVTQSPTHLIKTRGQQVTLRCSPKSGHDTVSWYQQALGQGPQFIFQYYEEEERQRGNFPDRFSGHQFPNYSSELNVNALLLGDSALYLCAGSLVRGAYGYTFGSGTRLTVV.

This clonotype was counted ten times or more. The chain employs TRBV4-3 and TRBJ1-6; D remains unclear. Germline V gene lookup returns CDR1 LGHNA and CDR2 YSLEER. The CDR3 has 14 amino acids. Trimming removed 0 bases from V and 10 bases from J, with 10 bases in between. This CDR3 reads CASSQERGNSPLHF. CDR3 DNA sequence: TGCGCCAGCAGCCAAGAAAGAGGGAACTCACCCCTCCACTTT.

V and J are TRBV5-1 and TRBJ2-7, with D tentatively TRBD2 (6 bases). Trimming removed 0 bases from V and 3 bases from J, with 10 bases in between. Germline V gene lookup returns CDR1 SGHRS and CDR2 YFSETQ. The CDR3 contains 14 residues. The CDR3 region is CASSLEGAGYEQYF. In DNA form, the CDR3 reads TGCGCCAGCAGCTTGGAAGGAGCGGGCTACGAGCAGTACTTC.

This clonotype has ten or more counts. This sequence joins TRBV2 and TRBJ2-7; 7 bases align to TRBD1. Trimming at V came to 6 bases and at J to 2 bases, leaving 10 bases not matched to a gene. The CDR3 runs to 15 residues. Germline CDR1 is SNHLY and CDR2 is FYNNEI. This CDR3 reads CASRISSGQAYEQYF. DNA of the CDR3: TGTGCCAGCAGAATATCTTCCGGACAGGCCTACGAGCAGTACTTC.

This clonotype was counted only a few times. CDR3 bases: TGTGCCAGCAGTAACCGGGACAACACTGAAGCTTTCTTT. It specifies CASSNRDNTEAFF. The chain recombines TRBV6-2 or TRBV6-3 with TRBJ1-1; D possibly corresponds to TRBD1 (5 bases). Germline values: CDR1 MNHEY, CDR2 SVGEGT. The CDR3 runs to 13 residues. V was cut by 5 bases and J by 2 bases, with 9 bases left in between.

This clonotype was found many times. The gene calls are TRBV28 and TRBJ2-6; D not certain. The V and J ends lost 8 bases and 1 base respectively, with 12 bases between them. Per germline, CDR1 MDHEN and CDR2 SYDVKM. This CDR3 region has 15 residues. CDR3 loop: CASRPMRSGANVLTF. The DNA of the CDR3 is TGTGCCAGCCGACCTATGAGATCTGGGGCCAACGTCCTGACTTTC.

This clonotype was recorded many times. The chain carries TRBV30 and TRBJ1-2, with D possibly being TRBD1 (5 bases). Germline CDR1 GTSNPN, CDR2 SVGIG (reference sequence). The CDR3 consists of 13 residues. Trimming left V 0 bases short and J 8 bases short, with 13 bases between. In nucleotides, the CDR3 is TGTGCCTGGAGTGTACCGGGGGGGGACGGCTACACCTTC. Translation: CAWSVPGGDGYTF.

This clonotype was seen many times. The V call is TRBV15, the J call TRBJ1-1; the match to TRBD1 covers 7 bases. CDR3 length: 15 amino acids. Germline V gives CDR1 LNHNV, CDR2 YYDKDF (reference sequence). V was clipped by 1 base and J by 0 bases; unmatched bases: 2. The CDR3 coding sequence is TGTGCCACCAGCAGAGGACAGGGAATGAACACTGAAGCTTTCTTT. This sequence encodes CATSRGQGMNTEAFF.

This chain joins TRBV29-1 and TRBJ2-7; tentative D call: TRBD1 (5 bases). Germline V gene data show CDR1 as SQVTM and CDR2 as ANQGSEA. V dropped 1 base and J dropped 7 bases, with 11 bases sitting between them. CDR3 length equals 12 residues. CDR3 residues: CSVEGGDMEQYF. The CDR3 coding sequence is TGCAGCGTTGAAGGGGGCGATATGGAGCAGTACTTC.

The V gene is TRBV6-2 or TRBV6-3, the J gene TRBJ1-1; 7 bases are a match to TRBD1. The CDR3 runs to 15 residues. Germline CDR1 MNHEY, CDR2 SVGEGT. J was trimmed by 1 base and V by 5 bases; bases with no gene match: 7. CDR3 region: CASSDPGTENTEAFF. In DNA form, the CDR3 reads TGTGCCAGCAGTGACCCCGGGACAGAGAACACTGAAGCTTTCTTT.

In the case of this clonotype: This may stem from a read error, because a much larger clone lies one nucleotide away. The chain carries TRBV11-2 and TRBJ1-1; 9 nucleotides line up with TRBD1. CDR1 is SGHAT, CDR2 FQNNGV, per germline. This CDR3 has 18 amino acids. The CDR3 DNA reads TGTGCCAGCAGCAAAATTCCGGGACAGGGTCTTAAAGACACTGAAGCTGTCTTT. Its protein is CASSKIPGQGLKDTEAVF.

This clonotype was seen repeatedly, ten times or more. The gene calls are TRBV29-1 and TRBJ2-7; D might be TRBD1 (6 bases). V lost 4 bases, J lost 6 bases, and 19 bases lay in between. The CDR3 is 14 residues long. Germline values: CDR1 SQVTM, CDR2 ANQGSEA. The CDR3 region is CSVVALLGTREQYF. In DNA, the CDR3 is TGCAGCGTTGTGGCGCTCCTCGGGACACGCGAGCAGTACTTC.